Below are 8 T cell receptor beta chains sequenced from a single sample in a study of blood T cell repertoires in COVID-19. Method: immunoSEQ multiplex PCR; TCRdb's copy keeps in-frame clones and lacks some. This table has 150,000 to 200,000 clones, around 89% appearing once. Sequences were obtained from peripheral blood. The receptor source for this set is a man aged 35-49 years with active or convalescent COVID-19.

This chain joins TRBV19 and TRBJ1-5; D is uncertain. The germline CDR1 and CDR2 sequences are LNHDA and SQIVND (reference sequence). The CDR3 contains 14 residues. V dropped 5 bases and J dropped 7 bases, with 15 bases sitting between them. In nucleotides, the CDR3 is TGTGCCAGTAGTCGGGCACCGGGAGGGCAGCCCCAGCATTTT. As protein: CASSRAPGGQPQHF.

The chain carries TRBV7-3 and TRBJ1-1; D remains unclear. CDR1 SGHTA and CDR2 FQGTGA come from the germline V gene. This CDR3 region has 14 residues. With 2 bases removed from V and 0 bases from J, the gap between germline ends came to 7 bases. The CDR3 reads CASSLPVMNTEAFF. CDR3 bases: TGTGCCAGCAGCTTACCGGTGATGAACACTGAAGCTTTCTTT.

The rearrangement joins TRBV5-4 to TRBJ1-2; D perhaps matches TRBD1 (5 bases). V lost 7 bases to trimming and J lost 5 bases, with 15 bases between them. Germline V lookup: CDR1 SGHNT, CDR2 YYREEE (reference sequence). This CDR3 has 13 residues. The CDR3 nucleotides read TGTGCCAGCCGAACCGACAGAGAATATGGCTACACCTTC. Its protein product is CASRTDREYGYTF.

The chain employs TRBV19 and TRBJ1-6, with D tentatively TRBD1 (6 bases). Trimming stripped 3 bases from V and 10 bases from J, with 13 bases between. CDR3 length equals 14 residues. The germline gives CDR1 LNHDA, CDR2 SQIVND (reference sequence). The CDR3 loop is CASSIRGAPSPLHF. The CDR3 coding sequence is TGTGCCAGTAGTATTCGGGGGGCCCCCTCACCCCTCCACTTT.

V gene TRBV4-2 combines with J gene TRBJ1-1, with 8 bases aligning to TRBD1. Germline V CDR1 and CDR2: LGHNA, YNFKEQ. J was trimmed by 1 base and V by 0 bases; bases with no gene match: 10. The CDR3 sequence is 18 residues long. The CDR3 nucleotides are TGTGCCAGCAGCCAAGATATGCGGACAGGGAAATGGAACACTGAAGCTTTCTTT. It is translated as CASSQDMRTGKWNTEAFF.

The V gene is TRBV19, the J gene TRBJ2-4, with TRBD2 matching 16 bases. CDR1 is LNHDA, CDR2 SQIVND, per germline (reference sequence). This CDR3 spans 18 amino acids. After removal of 5 bases from V and 1 base from J, the junction contained 5 bases not matched to a gene. The CDR3 here is CASSPGLAGGTAKNIQYF. CDR3 in DNA: TGTGCCAGTAGTCCGGGACTAGCGGGAGGGACGGCCAAAAACATTCAGTACTTC.

J is TRBJ1-1 and V is TRBV6-4, with a weak D call TRBD1 (6 bases). Germline V lookup: CDR1 MRHNA, CDR2 SNTAGT. Between the trimmed V and J ends, which lost 2 bases and 4 bases, there was a span of 11 bases. The CDR3 has 14 amino acids. CDR3 region: CASSDQGMSTEAFF. In DNA, the CDR3 is TGTGCCAGCAGTGACCAGGGGATGAGCACTGAAGCTTTCTTT.

The chain carries TRBV6-4 and TRBJ2-1, with 10 bases fitting TRBD2. In germline, CDR1 is MRHNA, CDR2 SNTAGT. J lost 7 bases, V lost 7 bases, and 7 bases had no gene match. The CDR3 extends over 14 amino acids. CDR3 bases: TGTGCCAGCAAAAGGAGCGGGAGGGTGAATGAGCAGTTCTTC. Amino acid sequence: CASKRSGRVNEQFF.